This T cell receptor beta chain was identified during a study of T cells in Graves' hyperthyroidism and ophthalmopathy. V was clipped by 1 base and J by 7 bases, with 17 bases between them. The CDR3 is made up of 14 amino acids. Germline V lookup: CDR1 DFQATT, CDR2 SNEGSKA (reference sequence). There were TCR beta CDR3 regions amplified from RNA transcripts. Researchers ran a first-round RT-PCR on the TCR CDR3 using the HTBI primer set. TCRdb re-called the multiplex PCR reads with MiXCR, one entry per CDR3 protein. The repertoire includes hundreds of thousands of distinct CDR3 sequences, 12% to 15% of them detected once, and 10% sits in the top ten. There are many counts of this clonotype. A lack of ophthalmopathy progression within 18 months defined stable Graves' hyperthyroidism. Newly diagnosed patients aged 18 to 65 had hyperthyroidism of under 2 months' duration. Any patient presenting with uncontrolled infection, other autoimmune disease, pregnancy or lactation was left out.

This sequence originates from a woman aged 18-30 years with Graves' hyperthyroidism. The specimen was blood. This chain links TRBV20-1 with TRBJ2-7, with a possible D match to TRBD2 (6 bases). The CDR3: CSARAGRTTGEQYF. As DNA, the CDR3 is TGCAGTGCTAGAGCGGGACGGACTACGGGGGAGCAGTACTTC.